This T cell receptor (beta chain) emerged from a study of blood T cell repertoires in COVID-19. Study information: COVID-19 samples collected from the United States, Italy and Spain covered acute and convalescent phases. PBMCs, B-cell-depleted T cells, or T cells provided the cDNA or gDNA that made up the material.

Per the authors' pipeline: Cell counts per sample came from amplifying reference gene primers. Assay: immunoSEQ multiplex PCR; the TCRdb copy retains only in-frame clones and omits some. Clonal size and the V and J genes are those of that table, whereas D and trimming came from the DNA. This sample has tens of thousands of clones, with 85% found just once. From germline, CDR1 is SNHLY and CDR2 FYNNEI. J gave up 7 bases and V 3 bases, and 4 bases lay outside the gene matches. The CDR3 is 13 amino acids. The sequence was collected from a woman between 65 and 79 years old with acute or convalescent COVID-19. Sequencing was performed on peripheral blood. J is TRBJ1-2 and V is TRBV2, with TRBD1 matching over 8 bases. CDR3 nucleotide sequence: TGTGCCAGCAGTGACACAGGGGGTGGTGGCTACACCTTC. The encoded protein is CASSDTGGGGYTF. Variable domain in full (rest from reference TRBV2 and TRBJ1-2): EPEVTQTPSHQVTQMGQEVILRCVPISNHLYFYWYRQILGQKVEFLVSFYNNEISEKSEIFDDQFSVERPDGSNFTLKIRSTKLEDSAMYFCASSDTGGGGYTFGSGTRLTVV.